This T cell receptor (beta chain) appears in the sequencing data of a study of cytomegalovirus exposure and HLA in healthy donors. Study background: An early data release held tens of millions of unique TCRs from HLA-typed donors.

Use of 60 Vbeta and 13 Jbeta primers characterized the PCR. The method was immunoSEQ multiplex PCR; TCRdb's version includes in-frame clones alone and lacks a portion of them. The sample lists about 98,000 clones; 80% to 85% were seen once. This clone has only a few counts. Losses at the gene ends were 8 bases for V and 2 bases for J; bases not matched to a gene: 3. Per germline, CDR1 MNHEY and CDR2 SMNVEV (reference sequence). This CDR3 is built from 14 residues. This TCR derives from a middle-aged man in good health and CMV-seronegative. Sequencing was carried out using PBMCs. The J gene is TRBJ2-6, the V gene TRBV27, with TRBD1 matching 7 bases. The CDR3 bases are TGTGCCAGCTCCAGGGGGACTGGGGCCAACGTCCTGACTTTC. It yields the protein CASSRGTGANVLTF.